The 31 T cell receptor beta chains presented below share a single source sample, sequenced in a study of response to subunit inactivated influenza vaccine. TCRdb ran MiXCR on the RT-PCR reads and lists one entry per CDR3 protein. The repertoire holds almost 600,000 distinct CDR3 sequences, approximately 14% seen once, with approximately 10% in the top ten. The sequenced sample was PBMCs from blood, obtained approximately 13 days after vaccination. These receptor sequences come from a man between 50 and 59 years old who received an inactivated influenza vaccine.

This clonotype has more than one count but fewer than ten. This chain connects TRBV11-2 to TRBJ2-5, with no clear D. The germline V and J ends were trimmed by 0 bases and 1 base, with 12 bases remaining between them. The length of the CDR3 is 16 residues. CDR1 and CDR2 (germline): SGHAT, FQNNGV. CDR3 in amino acids: CASSLDEPIVQETQYF. The CDR3 coding sequence is TGTGCCAGCAGCTTAGATGAGCCGATAGTCCAAGAGACCCAGTACTTC.

This chain uses TRBV28 with TRBJ1-2; no clear D gene. The CDR3 has 13 amino acids. Trimming removed 8 bases from V and 5 bases from J, with 15 bases in between. Germline V lookup: CDR1 MDHEN, CDR2 SYDVKM. In DNA form, the CDR3 reads TGTGCCAGCGGTAACTGGGGTCCTTATGGCTACACCTTC. Protein: CASGNWGPYGYTF.

V gene TRBV18 combines with J gene TRBJ2-7; 9 nucleotides align to TRBD1. CDR1 is KGHSH, CDR2 LQKENI, per germline. Germline trimming cut 4 bases from V and 2 bases from J; bases unmatched to any gene: 9. The CDR3 has 16 residues. The CDR3 nucleotides are TGTGCCAGCTCACGGGCCCCGGACAGGGGAGCCTACGAGCAGTACTTC. Protein product: CASSRAPDRGAYEQYF. The entire variable domain, with the rest obtained from reference TRBV18 and TRBJ2-7, is as follows: NAGVMQNPRHLVRRRGQEARLRCSPMKGHSHVYWYRQLPEEGLKFMVYLQKENIIDESGMPKERFSAEFPKEGPSILRIQQVVRGDSAAYFCASSRAPDRGAYEQYFGPGTRLTVT.

V and J are TRBV7-9 and TRBJ2-1, with 8 nucleotides matching TRBD1. CDR1 is SEHNR, CDR2 FQNEAQ, per germline (reference sequence). This CDR3 has 15 residues. After removal of 3 bases from V and 6 bases from J, the junction contained 7 bases not matched to a gene. As DNA, the CDR3 is TGTGCCAGCAGCTTTTACATTACAGGGGGCAATGAGCAGTTCTTC. Translation gives CASSFYITGGNEQFF.

V gene TRBV4-1 combines with J gene TRBJ2-7, with a possible D match to TRBD1 (5 bases). CDR1 and CDR2 from the germline V gene are MGHRA and YSYEKL. Trimming took off 4 bases at V and 2 bases at J, with 18 bases between the two ends. The CDR3 is made up of 16 amino acids. As DNA, the CDR3 is TGCGCCAGCAGCCTAGACAGCCCGCCGAACCCCTACGAGCAGTACTTC. Its protein is CASSLDSPPNPYEQYF.

Only a few counts were recorded for this clonotype. This sequence joins TRBV6-1 and TRBJ2-6; D possibly corresponds to TRBD2 (6 bases). The V gene lost 1 base and the J gene lost 4 bases, with 11 bases spanning the gap. The germline V gene has CDR1 MNHNS and CDR2 SASEGT. CDR3 length: 16 amino acids. The CDR3 is CASSEEEGLGANVLTF. In nucleotides, the CDR3 is TGTGCCAGCAGTGAAGAGGAGGGACTGGGGGCCAACGTCCTGACTTTC.

The rearrangement links TRBV20-1 to TRBJ2-1, with D possibly TRBD2 on 6 matching bases. The CDR3 has 13 residues. Per germline, CDR1 DFQATT and CDR2 SNEGSKA (reference sequence). With 3 bases removed from V and 4 bases from J, the gap between germline ends came to 10 bases. The CDR3 DNA reads as TGCAGTGCTAGTCCCGGGGGATACAATGAGCAGTTCTTC. Residues: CSASPGGYNEQFF.

In this sample, this clonotype turned up a few times. The rearrangement uses TRBV7-8 and TRBJ2-3; weak D call: TRBD2 (5 bases). This CDR3 has 12 residues. Deletions cut 2 bases from V and 8 bases from J, with 8 bases between. The germline V gene encodes CDR1 SGHVS and CDR2 FQNEAQ. CDR3 nucleotide sequence: TGTGCCAGCAGCTTATCGGACTCTACGCAGTATTTT. It translates to CASSLSDSTQYF.

The chain uses TRBV5-1 and TRBJ2-1; 7 bases agree with TRBD1. With V trimmed by 2 bases and J by 9 bases, 5 bases remained unmatched. Germline V gene data show CDR1 as SGHRS and CDR2 as YFSETQ. This CDR3 contains 13 residues. Written as DNA, the CDR3 is TGCGCCAGCAGCTTTGACAGGGATGGTGAGCAGTTCTTC. Residues: CASSFDRDGEQFF.

This clonotype was counted at least ten times. The chain recombines TRBV5-1 with TRBJ2-7, with D tentatively TRBD2 (6 bases). There are 14 residues in the CDR3. Deletions cut 0 bases from V and 6 bases from J, with 13 bases between. Germline CDR1 SGHRS, CDR2 YFSETQ. CDR3 in DNA: TGCGCCAGCAGCTTGGACAGCGGGCGAAGCGAGCAGTACTTC. It encodes CASSLDSGRSEQYF.

This clonotype showed up just a few times. The gene calls are TRBV20-1 and TRBJ1-6; possible D gene TRBD1, 5 bases. Germline CDR1 and CDR2: DFQATT and SNEGSKA (reference sequence). CDR3 length: 21 amino acids. Deletions cut 5 bases from V and 0 bases from J, with 29 bases between. The CDR3 DNA reads TGCAGTGCTGTCCTCTCCGACAGACTATCTAGATTTAGCTCCTATAATTCACCCCTCCACTTT. Amino acids: CSAVLSDRLSRFSSYNSPLHF.

This clonotype showed up just a few times. The chain couples TRBV10-2 to TRBJ2-1, with TRBD2 matching 7 bases. CDR1 is WSHSY and CDR2 is SAAADI in the germline V gene. The CDR3 runs to 17 residues. J gave up 1 base and V 4 bases, and 10 bases lay outside the gene matches. Here the CDR3 reads CASSGIGGGGSYNEQFF. The CDR3 coding sequence is TGCGCCAGCAGTGGGATCGGTGGCGGGGGATCCTACAATGAGCAGTTCTTC.

The genes are TRBV3-1 and TRBJ2-7; a weak D match, TRBD2 (6 bases). Trimming removed 5 bases at V and 3 bases at J, with 14 bases between. Germline CDR1 is LGHDT and CDR2 is YNNKEL (reference sequence). The CDR3 covers 14 residues. CDR3 nucleotide sequence: TGTGCCAGCAGCGAAAGACTAGGGGTCTACGAGCAGTACTTC. The encoded protein is CASSERLGVYEQYF.

The chain is built from TRBV20-1 and TRBJ2-3; D not resolved. V lost 6 bases and J lost 6, with 10 bases in between. The CDR3 totals 11 residues. The germline V gene has CDR1 DFQATT and CDR2 SNEGSKA (reference sequence). The CDR3 spells CSAKDYDTQYF. The CDR3 region has the DNA TGCAGTGCCAAGGATTACGATACGCAGTATTTT.

This clonotype appeared a single time. The genes are TRBV7-9 and TRBJ2-3; 10 bases agree with TRBD2. The junction had 5 bases not matched to a gene; V was cut back by 3 bases and J by 2 bases. The CDR3 sequence is 16 residues long. Germline CDR1 and CDR2: SEHNR and FQNEAQ (reference sequence). Here the CDR3 reads CASSFGLADPTDTQYF. The CDR3, as DNA: TGTGCCAGCAGCTTCGGACTAGCGGACCCCACAGATACGCAGTATTTT.

The table lists this clonotype with a few counts. The V call is TRBV6-2 or TRBV6-3, the J call TRBJ1-1; D perhaps matches TRBD1 (6 bases). The CDR3 extends over 15 amino acids. CDR1 is MNHEY and CDR2 is SVGEGT in the germline V gene. The ends were cut back, 6 bases at V and 4 bases at J, with 18 bases in the middle. CDR3 amino acids: CASRLRGGQGTEAFF. The CDR3 DNA is TGTGCCAGCAGATTGAGAGGGGGGCAGGGCACTGAAGCTTTCTTT.

V usage is TRBV6-5 and J usage is TRBJ2-1; 8 bases are a match to TRBD1. The CDR3 is 12 residues long. The V gene's germline CDR1 is MNHEY and CDR2 SVGAGI. Germline trimming cut 7 bases from V and 9 bases from J; bases unmatched to any gene: 5. CDR3 region: CASTTGGLEQFF. The CDR3 DNA reads as TGTGCCAGCACAACAGGGGGGCTTGAGCAGTTCTTC.

This clonotype showed up just once. The gene calls are TRBV5-5 and TRBJ2-1; D gene unclear. The CDR3 is made up of 14 amino acids. Looked up from germline, CDR1 is SGHKS and CDR2 is YYEKEE (reference sequence). The V end was cut by 7 bases, the J end by 0 bases, with 11 bases between. The CDR3 bases are TGTGCCAGCGGACCTTATGACTCCTACAATGAGCAGTTCTTC. Encoded protein: CASGPYDSYNEQFF.

This clonotype was counted between two and nine times. The chain links TRBV19 to TRBJ2-3; TRBD1 matches at 9 bases. The V gene's germline CDR1 is LNHDA and CDR2 SQIVND (reference sequence). V shed 6 bases and J 3 bases; nucleotides not matched to a gene: 7. The CDR3 totals 15 residues. CDR3 loop: CASRATGTGTDTQYF. CDR3 DNA sequence: TGTGCCAGTAGAGCAACCGGGACAGGGACAGATACGCAGTATTTT.

This chain uses TRBV3-1 with TRBJ2-7; 9 bases are shared with TRBD2. This CDR3 is built from 16 residues. V trimming: 2 bases; J trimming: 3 bases; junction bases outside the gene matches: 8. Germline lookup yields CDR1 LGHDT and CDR2 YNNKEL (reference sequence). The CDR3 loop reads CASSQSRGRVLYEQYF. The CDR3 DNA reads TGTGCCAGCAGCCAATCTCGCGGGAGGGTACTCTACGAGCAGTACTTC.

This clonotype was detected many times. The V and J genes are TRBV20-1 and TRBJ1-5; 10 bases line up with TRBD1. With V trimmed by 3 bases and J by 6 bases, 11 bases remained unmatched. Germline V CDR1 and CDR2: DFQATT, SNEGSKA (reference sequence). The CDR3 is made up of 16 amino acids. Here the CDR3 reads CSARVETGGRSQPQHF. CDR3 bases: TGCAGTGCTAGGGTCGAGACAGGGGGCCGGAGTCAGCCCCAGCATTTT.

This clonotype was seen a handful of times. The V gene is TRBV3-1, the J gene TRBJ1-5; D gene unclear. The V gene lost 3 bases and the J gene lost 5 bases, with 8 bases spanning the gap. This CDR3 is built from 13 residues. From germline, CDR1 is LGHDT and CDR2 YNNKEL (reference sequence). CDR3 DNA: TGTGCCAGCAGCCAGGGCGGGGATCAGCCCCAGCATTTT. Protein sequence: CASSQGGDQPQHF.

Only a few counts were recorded for this clonotype. The J gene is TRBJ2-3, the V gene TRBV7-3; no firm D call. CDR1 SGHTA and CDR2 FQGTGA come from the germline V gene. The CDR3 spans 15 residues. Between the trimmed V and J ends, which lost 5 bases and 0 bases, there was a span of 12 bases. Here the CDR3 DNA reads TGTGCCAGCAGCCCTCTAGGGTTTAGCACAGATACGCAGTATTTT. It encodes CASSPLGFSTDTQYF.

This rearrangement joins TRBV7-2 to TRBJ2-3; a possible D gene is TRBD1 (6 bases). Trimming shortened V by 4 bases and J by 9 bases, and 23 bases separated the two germline ends. The CDR3 consists of 16 residues. CDR1 and CDR2 (germline): SGHTA, FQGNSA. For the CDR3, the DNA is TGTGCCAGCAGCTCCACCGGGACATACAGCGTAGGGACGCAGTATTTT. Translation gives CASSSTGTYSVGTQYF.

This clonotype was picked up a small number of times. J is TRBJ2-1 and V is TRBV7-2; D unclear. The germline gives CDR1 SGHTA, CDR2 FQGNSA. The germline V and J ends were trimmed by 2 bases and 4 bases, with 6 bases remaining between them. The CDR3 covers 13 residues. CDR3 residues: CASSLRVYNEQFF. The CDR3 region has the DNA TGTGCCAGCAGCTTACGGGTGTACAATGAGCAGTTCTTC.

J is TRBJ2-7 and V is TRBV5-1, with D perhaps matching TRBD1 (7 bases). V lost 0 bases and J lost 5, with 18 bases in between. The length of the CDR3 is 16 residues. Per germline, CDR1 SGHRS and CDR2 YFSETQ. CDR3 DNA: TGCGCCAGCAGCTTGGGTGGCCAGGGGGGTATCGACGAGCAGTACTTC. Translating gives CASSLGGQGGIDEQYF. Full variable domain (remainder filled in from reference TRBV5-1 and TRBJ2-7): KAGVTQTPRYLIKTRGQQVTLSCSPISGHRSVSWYQQTPGQGLQFLFEYFSETQRNKGNFPGRFSGRQFSNSRSEMNVSTLELGDSALYLCASSLGGQGGIDEQYFGPGTRLTVT.

Only a few counts were recorded for this clonotype. CDR3: CSAFSGRFQETQYF. The DNA of the CDR3 is TGCAGTGCTTTTAGCGGGAGGTTCCAAGAGACCCAGTACTTC. The rearrangement joins TRBV20-1 to TRBJ2-5; TRBD2 matches at 10 bases. J lost 1 base, V lost 5 bases, and 4 bases had no gene match. CDR1 and CDR2 (germline): DFQATT, SNEGSKA (reference sequence). This CDR3 region has 14 residues.

This clonotype was counted at least ten times. The CDR3 reads CASSYSAGVGYTF. DNA of the CDR3: TGTGCCAGCAGTTACTCGGCAGGGGTTGGCTACACCTTC. The chain joins TRBV6-2 or TRBV6-3 to TRBJ1-2, with D possibly TRBD1 on 6 matching bases. Per the germline V gene, CDR1 is MNHEY and CDR2 is SVGEGT. V dropped 0 bases and J dropped 7 bases, with 9 bases sitting between them. This CDR3 has 13 amino acids.

V usage is TRBV6-2 or TRBV6-3 and J usage is TRBJ2-7; D is unclear. Germline V gene data show CDR1 as MNHEY and CDR2 as SVGEGT. With 4 bases removed from V and 0 bases from J, the gap between germline ends came to 13 bases. This CDR3 has 15 amino acids. The CDR3 region has the DNA TGTGCCAGCAGTTTCATAGGTCTGATCTCCTACGAGCAGTACTTC. Translating gives CASSFIGLISYEQYF.

This clonotype was counted only a few times. The genes are TRBV4-1 and TRBJ2-2; 11 positions match TRBD1. Trimming cost V 4 bases and J 4 bases; bases outside gene matches: 8. CDR1 MGHRA and CDR2 YSYEKL come from the germline V gene. This CDR3 contains 17 residues. As DNA, the CDR3 is TGCGCCAGCAGCCTCCGGACAGGGGGCTCCTCCACCGGGGAGCTGTTTTTT. Its translation: CASSLRTGGSSTGELFF.

In its sample, this clonotype was seen a few times. The CDR3 nucleotides read TGCGCCAGCAGCTGGGGTTACAGGGGGCTCTACGAGCAGTACTTC. Protein: CASSWGYRGLYEQYF. V and J are TRBV5-1 and TRBJ2-7; TRBD1 aligns across 9 bases. J gave up 3 bases and V 3 bases, and 7 bases lay outside the gene matches. CDR1 and CDR2 (germline): SGHRS, YFSETQ. This CDR3 has 15 amino acids.